This entry is about one T cell receptor (beta chain). Antigen: not known. This specimen comes from a study of prognosis after radiotherapy for stage I lung cancer. Study-level background: The patient group consisted of more than 10 men and roughly 6 women whose ages spanned roughly 53 to 90, median roughly 70 years.

Study-wide points: After stereotactic body radiation therapy, median unique TCR clones were about 7,200, down from over 8,500. Patients without metastases reportedly showed TRBV and TRBJ gene usage unlike that of patients with metastases.

Trimming took 0 bases from V and 7 from J, leaving 6 bases between them. CDR3 length: 13 residues. CDR1 and CDR2 (germline): LGHNA, YSLEER. Two rounds of multiplex PCR amplified TCR beta CDR3 from genomic DNA. The use of primers specific to each TRBV and TRBJ gene characterized first-round PCR. In TCRdb, the multiplex PCR reads were re-called with MiXCR into one record per CDR3 protein. The sample consists of 10,000 to 15,000 distinct CDR3 sequences, 43% of them appearing once. The clonotype was recovered from a donor older than 45 with non-small cell lung cancer. The V gene is TRBV4-3, the J gene TRBJ2-2, with D unclear. The sequencing used PBMCs, collected before or after stereotactic body radiation therapy (not recorded which). The CDR3 sequence: CASSQDGDGELFF. The CDR3 DNA reads as TGCGCCAGCAGCCAAGATGGGGACGGGGAGCTGTTTTTT.